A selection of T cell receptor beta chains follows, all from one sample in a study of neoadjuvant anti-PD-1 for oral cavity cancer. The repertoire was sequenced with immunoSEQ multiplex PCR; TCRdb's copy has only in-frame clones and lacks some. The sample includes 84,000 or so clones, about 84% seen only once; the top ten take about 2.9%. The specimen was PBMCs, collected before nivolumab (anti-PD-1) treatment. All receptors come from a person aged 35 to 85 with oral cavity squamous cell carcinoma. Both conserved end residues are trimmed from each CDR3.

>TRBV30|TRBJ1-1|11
AWSRGAPTEAF
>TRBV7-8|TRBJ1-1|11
ASSPQLNTEAF
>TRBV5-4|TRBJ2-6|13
ASSLELSGANVLT
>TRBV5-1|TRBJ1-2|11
ASSLSGVEGYT
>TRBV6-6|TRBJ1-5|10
ASSRYNQPQH
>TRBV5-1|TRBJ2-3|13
ASSLAPGGTDTQY
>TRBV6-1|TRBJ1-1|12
ASSAPGGNTEAF
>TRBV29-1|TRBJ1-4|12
SVTRTWDNEKLF
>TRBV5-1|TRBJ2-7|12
ASGSGSGGYEQY
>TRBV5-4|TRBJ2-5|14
ASSRGSGRGGETQY
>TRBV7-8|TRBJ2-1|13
ASSLLAVIYNEQF
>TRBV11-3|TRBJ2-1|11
ASSLVEGAVQF
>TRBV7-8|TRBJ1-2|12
ASSLEAVPYGYT
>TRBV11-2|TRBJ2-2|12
ASSFGQGTGELF
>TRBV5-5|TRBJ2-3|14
ASSLEASGSTDTQY
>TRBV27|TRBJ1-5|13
ASSLAGQDSQPQH
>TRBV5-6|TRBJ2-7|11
ASSLVGLYEQY
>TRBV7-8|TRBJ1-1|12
ASSLRDRSTEAF
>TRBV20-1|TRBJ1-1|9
SARGNTEAF
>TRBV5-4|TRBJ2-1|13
ASSSGGTDPNEQF
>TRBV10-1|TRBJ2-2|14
ASSRRRGAIAGELF
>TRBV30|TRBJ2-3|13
AWGRLAGYTDTQY
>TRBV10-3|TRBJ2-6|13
AIDAGPSGANVLT
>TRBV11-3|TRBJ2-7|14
ASSLGTGQGADEQY
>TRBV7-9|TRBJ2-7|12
ASSLVSNGYEQY
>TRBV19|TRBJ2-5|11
ASSSTEGQTQY
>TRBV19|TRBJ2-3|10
ASSIVGDTQY
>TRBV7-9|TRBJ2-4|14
ASSLGPAGDANIQY
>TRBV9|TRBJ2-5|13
ASSVGGALQETQY
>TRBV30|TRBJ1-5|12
AWSVAAGNQPQH
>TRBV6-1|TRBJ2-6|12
ASSEIKVPTFLT
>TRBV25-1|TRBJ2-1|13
ASSEYGELHNEQF
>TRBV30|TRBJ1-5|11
AWSVSGNQPQH
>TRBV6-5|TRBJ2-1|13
ASSYGPPPYNEQF
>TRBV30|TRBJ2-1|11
AWGMGLGNEQF
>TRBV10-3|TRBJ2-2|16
AISESSSWLVGIGELF
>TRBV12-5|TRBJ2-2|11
ASGSSGDGELF
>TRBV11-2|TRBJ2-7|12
ASSEWEESYEQY
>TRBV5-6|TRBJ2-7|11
ASGGDGSYEQY
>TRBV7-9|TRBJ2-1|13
ASSLVGGSYNEQF
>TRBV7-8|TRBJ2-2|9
ASSLLGELF